This T cell receptor beta chain was recovered during a study of OX40 agonist ivuxolimab in advanced cancers. The data were produced by immunoSEQ multiplex PCR, yet TCRdb's version contains in-frame clones alone and is incomplete. The sample carries 100,000 or so clones, 85% to 90% recorded once. V was cut by 8 bases and J by 3 bases, with 17 bases left in between. Germline CDR1 SEHNR, CDR2 FQNEAQ (reference sequence). CDR3 length: 14 amino acids. This specimen consisted of CD4+ or CD8+ T cells sorted from blood, obtained in a trial of the OX40 agonist ivuxolimab. The TCR was taken from an adult with an advanced solid tumor such as melanoma, head and neck, liver or kidney cancer. The V gene is TRBV7-9, the J gene TRBJ2-7, with D possibly TRBD1 on 6 matching bases. Written as DNA, the CDR3 is TGTGCCAGCTTGGGGGCAGGTCCTAGCTACGAGCAGTACTTC. As protein: CASLGAGPSYEQYF. The full variable domain, its missing parts supplied by reference TRBV7-9 and TRBJ2-7, is DTGVSQNPRHKITKRGQNVTFRCDPISEHNRLYWYRQTLGQGPEFLTYFQNEAQLEKSRLLSDRFSAERPKGSFSTLEIQRTEQGDSAMYLCASLGAGPSYEQYFGPGTRLTVT.